Presented here are 21 T cell receptor beta chains from one specimen sequenced in a study of regulatory T cells in long-lasting Graves disease. Both iRepertoire HTBI primers and Arm-PCR of CDR3 regions were used to build the TCR beta libraries. In TCRdb, the multiplex PCR reads were re-called with MiXCR into one record per CDR3 protein. This table has 350,000 to 550,000 distinct CDR3 sequences, about 15% appearing once. Stated time point: newly diagnosed GD, antithyroid drugs for less than 3 months. Construction of the TCR library relied on RNA isolated from PBMCs. These sequences were also reported in another study, on T cells in Graves' hyperthyroidism and ophthalmopathy.

Sequencing was performed on peripheral blood mononuclear cells (PBMCs), taken at new diagnosis, from a patient treated with antithyroid drugs. These receptors were obtained from a woman younger than 30 with Graves disease.

Turning to this clonotype: This may be a read error: a much more frequent sequence differs by one nucleotide. The J gene is TRBJ2-7, the V gene TRBV7-9; 7 bases fit TRBD2. From germline, CDR1 is SEHNR and CDR2 FQNEAQ (reference sequence). The CDR3 runs to 14 residues. V was clipped by 6 bases and J by 4 bases; unmatched bases: 9. CDR3 nucleotides: TGTGCCAGCAGTAAAAGCGGCGGGAGTTACGAGCAGTACTTC. This gives the protein CASSKSGGSYEQYF.

This clonotype was counted many times. The chain uses TRBV24-1 and TRBJ2-1; 14 bases align to TRBD2. With V trimmed by 3 bases and J by 3 bases, 9 bases remained unmatched. The CDR3 loop spans 19 amino acids. The V gene's germline CDR1 is KGHDR and CDR2 SFDVKD. The CDR3 sequence: CATSDTGTSGSKNYNEQFF. The CDR3 DNA reads TGTGCCACCAGTGATACCGGGACTAGCGGGAGTAAGAACTACAATGAGCAGTTCTTC.

In this sample, this clonotype turned up many times. The rearrangement uses TRBV7-6 and TRBJ1-6; possible D gene TRBD1, 5 bases. The germline V gene has CDR1 SGHVS and CDR2 FNYEAQ. V was shortened by 0 bases and J by 9 bases, with 9 bases between the two germline ends. The CDR3 length is 14 residues. Here the CDR3 reads CASSLAGDGSPLHF. The CDR3 DNA reads TGTGCCAGCAGCTTAGCAGGGGACGGTTCACCCCTCCACTTT.

This clonotype has only one observation. The chain joins TRBV6-4 to TRBJ2-7, with a possible D match to TRBD1 (5 bases). Trimming took 5 bases from V and 3 from J, leaving 17 bases between them. The CDR3 is 15 residues long. Germline lookup yields CDR1 MRHNA and CDR2 SNTAGT. The CDR3, as DNA: TGTGCCAGCAGTTACTTAGGGCAGGGTGGCTACGAGCAGTACTTC. Protein product: CASSYLGQGGYEQYF.

In this sample, this clonotype turned up many times. The rearrangement joins TRBV9 to TRBJ2-3, with 8 bases matching TRBD2. Germline V gene lookup returns CDR1 SGDLS and CDR2 YYNGEE. Trimming removed 4 bases from V and 5 bases from J; junction bases left unmatched: 12. The length of the CDR3 is 16 residues. CDR3 region: CASSNRAGAAGDTQYF. DNA for the CDR3: TGTGCCAGCAGCAACAGAGCGGGAGCAGCGGGAGATACGCAGTATTTT.

A few counts support this clonotype. The gene calls are TRBV19 and TRBJ2-7, with a possible D match to TRBD1 (6 bases). The germline V and J ends were trimmed by 6 bases and 3 bases, with 12 bases remaining between them. The CDR3 runs 13 residues. The germline V gene encodes CDR1 LNHDA and CDR2 SQIVND (reference sequence). In DNA form, the CDR3 reads TGTGCCAGTAGCGAGACAGGTGGCTACGAGCAGTACTTC. Encoded protein: CASSETGGYEQYF.

In this sample, this clonotype turned up many times. The chain carries TRBV28 and TRBJ1-4, with D possibly matching TRBD1 (5 bases). V lost 3 bases and J lost 7, with 12 bases in between. Germline lookup yields CDR1 MDHEN and CDR2 SYDVKM. The CDR3 sequence is 14 residues long. The CDR3 is CASSFPQGSEKLFF. For the CDR3, the DNA is TGTGCCAGCAGTTTCCCCCAGGGTTCTGAAAAACTGTTTTTT.

At least ten counts were recorded for this clonotype. The V call is TRBV3-1, the J call TRBJ1-2; D is perhaps TRBD1 (6 bases). The CDR3 runs to 14 residues. The V and J ends lost 3 bases and 8 bases respectively, with 16 bases between them. Germline CDR1 LGHDT, CDR2 YNNKEL (reference sequence). CDR3 in amino acids: CASSHYSGDRGYTF. In nucleotides, the CDR3 is TGTGCCAGCAGCCATTACTCAGGGGATCGCGGCTACACCTTC.

This clonotype was detected ten times or more. The chain joins TRBV6-1 to TRBJ2-3; no firm D call. CDR1 is MNHNS, CDR2 SASEGT, per germline. Trimming left V 6 bases short and J 5 bases short, with 18 bases between. This CDR3 is 15 amino acids long. The CDR3 loop reads CASRPGVFFGDTQYF. The CDR3, as DNA: TGTGCCAGCAGGCCTGGGGTTTTCTTCGGAGATACGCAGTATTTT.

This clonotype was observed at least ten times. CDR3 amino acids: CASSLESRQTQYF. For the CDR3, the DNA is TGTGCCAGCAGCTTAGAGAGTAGGCAGACCCAGTACTTC. The chain is built from TRBV7-2 and TRBJ2-5; D not resolved. Per germline, CDR1 SGHTA and CDR2 FQGNSA. CDR3 length: 13 amino acids. V lost 1 base to trimming and J lost 6 bases, with 9 bases between them.

At least ten counts were recorded for this clonotype. The chain has TRBV28 and TRBJ2-7, with D possibly being TRBD2 (5 bases). Trimming shortened V by 2 bases and J by 6 bases, and 23 bases separated the two germline ends. The CDR3 extends over 17 amino acids. Germline CDR1 and CDR2: MDHEN and SYDVKM. The CDR3 region is CASSLGAEMLSAFEQYF. CDR3 bases: TGTGCCAGCAGTTTAGGAGCGGAGATGCTTTCGGCTTTCGAGCAGTACTTC.

This chain connects TRBV2 to TRBJ1-4; D not resolved. Germline CDR1 and CDR2: SNHLY and FYNNEI. V shed 5 bases and J shed 6 bases, with 10 bases lying between them. The CDR3 loop spans 13 amino acids. As DNA, the CDR3 is TGTGCCAGCAGTATCTTATTGGATGAAAAACTGTTTTTT. It encodes CASSILLDEKLFF.

This clonotype was detected only a few times. The chain uses TRBV29-1 and TRBJ2-3, with a weak D call TRBD2 (7 bases). The V gene lost 8 bases and the J gene lost 2 bases, with 23 bases spanning the gap. CDR1 is SQVTM, CDR2 ANQGSEA, per germline. The CDR3 extends over 16 amino acids. The CDR3 is CSLGGGPTRFTDTQYF. Written as DNA, the CDR3 is TGCAGCCTGGGGGGGGGGCCCACCCGGTTCACAGATACGCAGTATTTT.

This clonotype appeared many times. The chain carries TRBV20-1 and TRBJ2-5; TRBD2 might be the D (6 bases). The CDR3 consists of 13 residues. The V gene lost 1 base and the J gene lost 4 bases, with 10 bases spanning the gap. Germline V gene lookup returns CDR1 DFQATT and CDR2 SNEGSKA (reference sequence). The CDR3 reads CSARAPAGETQYF. The CDR3 DNA sequence: TGCAGTGCTAGAGCCCCAGCGGGAGAGACCCAGTACTTC.

The chain is built from TRBV29-1 and TRBJ2-1, with 7 positions matching TRBD1. Germline V gene data show CDR1 as SQVTM and CDR2 as ANQGSEA. The trim removed 8 bases at V and 5 bases at J, leaving 21 bases unmatched. The CDR3 extends over 17 amino acids. For the CDR3, the DNA is TGCAGCTGCCTCGAACAGGGGACCTCATCCCCCCACAATGAGCAGTTCTTC. It is translated as CSCLEQGTSSPHNEQFF.

Many counts were recorded for this clonotype. The J gene is TRBJ2-4, the V gene TRBV11-2; a possible D gene is TRBD1 (6 bases). This CDR3 comprises 12 residues. V was clipped by 0 bases and J by 15 bases, with 12 bases between them. Germline V gene lookup returns CDR1 SGHAT and CDR2 FQNNGV. The CDR3 nucleotides are TGTGCCAGCAGCTTAGATCGTGACAGGACGTACTTC. Its protein is CASSLDRDRTYF.

Ten or more counts support this clonotype. V is TRBV12-3 or TRBV12-4 and J is TRBJ2-3; 7 nucleotides align to TRBD2. The V gene end was trimmed by 3 bases and the J gene end by 2 bases; junction bases not matched to a gene: 5. The CDR3 runs to 15 residues. This chain's CDR3 is CASSLTAGFTDTQYF. The CDR3 nucleotides read TGTGCCAGCAGTTTGACAGCGGGATTCACAGATACGCAGTATTTT.

This clonotype was seen more than once but under ten times. CDR3 bases: TGCGCCAGCAGCCAAGTTCCCCCCCCGGTAGCCTACGAGCAGTACTTC. It yields the protein CASSQVPPPVAYEQYF. V and J are TRBV4-1 and TRBJ2-7; D is undetermined. Per germline, CDR1 MGHRA and CDR2 YSYEKL. Trimming removed 1 base from V and 2 bases from J, with 15 bases in between. The CDR3 runs to 16 residues.

This clonotype was picked up many times. The gene calls are TRBV20-1 and TRBJ2-3; 7 bases map to TRBD1. Germline V CDR1 and CDR2: DFQATT, SNEGSKA (reference sequence). The CDR3 is 15 residues long. V was pared by 5 bases and J by 0 bases, with 8 bases of the junction left unmatched. CDR3 sequence (DNA): TGCAGTGCTGACTGGACAGGCCTTAGCACAGATACGCAGTATTTT. As protein: CSADWTGLSTDTQYF.

The chain couples TRBV19 to TRBJ2-5, with 10 bases aligning to TRBD1. The V gene's germline CDR1 is LNHDA and CDR2 SQIVND (reference sequence). The CDR3 consists of 14 residues. The V and J ends lost 5 bases and 4 bases, in that order; junction bases with no gene match: 4. CDR3 nucleotide sequence: TGTGCCAGTAGTGCGGGGGACAGGGGAGAGACCCAGTACTTC. Protein sequence: CASSAGDRGETQYF.

This clonotype was picked up many times. This rearrangement joins TRBV28 to TRBJ2-1, with 9 bases that match TRBD1. With V trimmed by 8 bases and J by 4 bases, 9 bases remained unmatched. The CDR3 extends over 15 amino acids. Germline V gene lookup returns CDR1 MDHEN and CDR2 SYDVKM. The CDR3 DNA is TGTGCCAGCGACAGGGACAGGGCAGGGTACAATGAGCAGTTCTTC. Encoded protein: CASDRDRAGYNEQFF.